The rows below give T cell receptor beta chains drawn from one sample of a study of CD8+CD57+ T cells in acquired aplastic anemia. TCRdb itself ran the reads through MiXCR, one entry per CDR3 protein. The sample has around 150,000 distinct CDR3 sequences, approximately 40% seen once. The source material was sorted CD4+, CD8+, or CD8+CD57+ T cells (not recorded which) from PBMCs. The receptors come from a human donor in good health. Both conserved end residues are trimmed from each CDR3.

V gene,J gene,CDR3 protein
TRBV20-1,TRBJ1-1,SADGKSEAF
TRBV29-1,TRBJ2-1,SVVLLNEQF
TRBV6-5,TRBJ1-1,ASRRTGGANTEAF
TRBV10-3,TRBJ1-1,ASAPPGTANTEAF
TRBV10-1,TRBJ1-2,AISESAGSNYGYT
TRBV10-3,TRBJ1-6,AISESFEFSPLH
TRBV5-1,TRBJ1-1,ASSLRGQARVDTEAF
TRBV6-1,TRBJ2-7,ASSVGGPPSYEQY
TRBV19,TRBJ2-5,ASTTTGGETQY
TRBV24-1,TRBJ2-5,ATSDRGERDGETQY
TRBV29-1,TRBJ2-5,SVASWGLSETQY
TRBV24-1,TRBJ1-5,ATSDLGGNQPQH
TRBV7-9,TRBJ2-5,ASSPDRQETQY
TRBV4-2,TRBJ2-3,ASSHGGAAGSTDTQY
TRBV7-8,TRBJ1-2,ASSGRDRGYGYT
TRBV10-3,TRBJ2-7,AISGGVPGRDEQY
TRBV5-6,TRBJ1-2,ASSGLGGALFGYT
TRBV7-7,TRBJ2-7,ASSPGQATYEQY